The entry that follows covers one T cell receptor beta chain sequence. Antigen specificity is unknown. This specimen belongs to a study of OX40 agonist ivuxolimab in advanced cancers. Study summary: Three patients got partial responses; one had hepatocellular carcinoma and two had cutaneous melanoma. Findings of the study overall: Not determined was the antigen specificity of the expanded peripheral T cells.

Profiling relied on immunoSEQ multiplex PCR, and the TCRdb table lists in-frame clones only, not all of them. The table records tens of thousands of clones, around 84% of them present only once. This CDR3 has 15 residues. Deletions cut 0 bases from V and 8 bases from J, with 14 bases between. Germline lookup yields CDR1 SGHNT and CDR2 YYREEE (reference sequence). The clonotype comes from an adult with an advanced solid tumor such as melanoma, head and neck, liver or kidney cancer. The chain carries TRBV5-4 and TRBJ1-4; D is uncertain. This sample comprised CD4+ or CD8+ T cells sorted from blood, obtained in a trial of the OX40 agonist ivuxolimab. CDR3 sequence reads: CASSLGSGLQEKLFF. In nucleotides, the CDR3 is TGTGCCAGCAGCTTGGGTTCGGGGTTGCAAGAAAAACTGTTTTTT.